This paragraph reports one TCR beta chain. Its antigen remains unidentified. CDR1 and CDR2 from the germline V gene are SEHNR and FQNEAQ (reference sequence). The CDR3 has 16 amino acids. The data originate from a study of blood T cells in healthy people across ages. Points from the study as a whole: Long-lived donors had more naive CD4+ cells and higher diversity than aged donors. Estimates of diversity drawn from one million T cells were considered underestimates.

For the second PCR, which ran for roughly 7 to 11 cycles, a sample-barcoded 5' primer and a J-beta primer mix were used. Unique molecular identifiers of 12 random nucleotides labeled each cDNA. TCRdb reprocessed the 5' RACE reads via MiXCR and lists one record per CDR3 protein. Of some 1,500,000 distinct CDR3 sequences listed, less than 45% are singletons. This receptor was taken from a woman in her late teens or twenties in good health. The chain joins TRBV7-9 to TRBJ2-1; D perhaps matches TRBD2 (5 bases). The J call could be wrong; TRBJ2-7 is a better fit for the DNA end. The sample taken for sequencing was blood. CDR3 bases: TGTGCCAGCAGCTCCCCAGTGGGGAGCTCCTACAATGAGCAGTACTTC. Its translation: CASSSPVGSSYNEQYF.